These 25 T cell receptor beta chains originate from one sample sequenced in a study of cytomegalovirus exposure and HLA in healthy donors. Generated by immunoSEQ multiplex PCR, the TCRdb table keeps only in-frame clones and is missing some. The table lists 150,000 or so clones, about nine tenths of them singletons. The source material was PBMCs. The receptors originated from a man younger than 35 in good health and CMV-seropositive.

The chain combines TRBV12-5 with TRBJ2-1, with TRBD1 identical over 8 bases. Germline CDR1 and CDR2: LGHNT and FRNRAP. The CDR3 sequence is 14 residues long. The V segment lost 6 bases and the J segment 6 bases; nucleotides outside the gene matches: 7. The chain's CDR3 is CASGTGTGSNEQFF. CDR3 nucleotides: TGTGCTAGTGGGACCGGGACAGGATCCAATGAGCAGTTCTTC.

The sample holds a few counts of this clone. V and J are TRBV2 and TRBJ2-2; TRBD2 agrees at 9 bases. Germline CDR1 is SNHLY and CDR2 is FYNNEI. Trimming cost V 7 bases and J 9 bases; bases outside gene matches: 9. There are 14 residues in the CDR3. The CDR3 here is CASTPKTSGWELFF. CDR3 in DNA: TGTGCCAGCACCCCTAAGACTAGCGGTTGGGAGCTGTTTTTT.

The CDR3 region is CASGANEADTQYF. CDR3 nucleotides: TGTGCTAGTGGAGCTAATGAGGCAGATACGCAGTATTTT. This chain uses TRBV12-5 with TRBJ2-3; D unclear. Germline V gives CDR1 LGHNT, CDR2 FRNRAP. The germline V and J ends were trimmed by 6 bases and 4 bases, with 11 bases remaining between them. CDR3 size: 13 residues.

This rearrangement joins TRBV2 to TRBJ2-3, with 7 positions matching TRBD2. CDR1 is SNHLY and CDR2 is FYNNEI in the germline V gene. The trim removed 4 bases at V and 0 bases at J, leaving 7 bases unmatched. The CDR3 is 16 residues long. This chain's CDR3 is CASSVMASGSTDTQYF. The CDR3 bases are TGTGCCAGCAGTGTAATGGCTAGCGGTAGCACAGATACGCAGTATTTT.

A note on this clone: At one end the junction does not follow the germline gene, possibly because of a read error. V gene TRBV4-3 combines with J gene TRBJ1-6, with 7 bases fitting TRBD1. Per the germline V gene, CDR1 is LGHNA and CDR2 is YSLEER. The CDR3 covers 16 residues. CDR3: CASSYNRGSFNSPLHF. As DNA, the CDR3 is TGCGCCAGCAGCTATAACAGGGGTTCCTTTAATTCACCCCTCCACTTT.

The rearrangement joins TRBV6-5 to TRBJ2-7; TRBD1 matches 7 bases. This CDR3 comprises 14 residues. Germline-derived CDR1 and CDR2 are MNHEY and SVGAGI. V trimming: 6 bases; J trimming: 3 bases; junction bases outside the gene matches: 8. CDR3 nucleotide sequence: TGTGCCAGCAGGCAACCCGGGACAGACTACGAGCAGTACTTC. Translating it yields CASRQPGTDYEQYF.

This clone was counted only a few times. The rearrangement links TRBV29-1 to TRBJ1-1; the D gene is possibly TRBD1 (5 bases). The CDR3 runs 11 residues. Trimming took off 7 bases at V and 7 bases at J, with 13 bases between the two ends. CDR1 is SQVTM and CDR2 is ANQGSEA in the germline V gene. CDR3 region: CSGFQGYEAFF. The DNA for the CDR3 is TGCAGCGGATTTCAGGGTTATGAAGCTTTCTTT.

In DNA, the CDR3 is TGTGCCAGTAGTTCAGGGGGCAGGGGAGCTTTCTTT. The encoded protein is CASSSGGRGAFF. This chain links TRBV19 with TRBJ1-1, with TRBD1 matching over 8 bases. V lost 5 bases and J lost 10; bases outside the gene matches: 6. CDR1 is LNHDA and CDR2 is SQIVND in the germline V gene (reference sequence). CDR3 length: 12 residues.

The chain combines TRBV28 with TRBJ1-2; TRBD1 matches 8 bases. The CDR3 is made up of 17 amino acids. Germline V gene lookup returns CDR1 MDHEN and CDR2 SYDVKM. With V trimmed by 3 bases and J by 3 bases, 12 bases remained unmatched. CDR3 sequence: CASSFPSVLQGDYGYTF. CDR3 DNA: TGTGCCAGCAGTTTCCCTAGCGTATTACAGGGGGACTATGGCTACACCTTC.

This clone is termed medium-sized. The gene calls are TRBV4-2 and TRBJ1-2; D is possibly TRBD1 (5 bases). The CDR3 contains 14 residues. The V and J ends lost 3 bases and 4 bases respectively, with 12 bases between them. CDR1 is LGHNA, CDR2 YNFKEQ, per germline. The CDR3: CASSQGGTAYGYTF. The CDR3 bases are TGTGCCAGCAGCCAGGGAGGGACCGCCTATGGCTACACCTTC.

The rearrangement uses TRBV5-6 and TRBJ2-7, with TRBD2 matching 7 bases. V was clipped by 4 bases and J by 2 bases; unmatched bases: 6. CDR1 is SGHDT, CDR2 YYEEEE, per germline. The length of the CDR3 is 14 residues. In DNA form, the CDR3 reads TGTGCCAGCAGCCCCGGGACTACCCCCTACGAGCAGTACTTC. This sequence encodes CASSPGTTPYEQYF.

The V gene is TRBV27, the J gene TRBJ2-1, with 14 bases identical to TRBD2. CDR3 length: 15 residues. The germline gives CDR1 MNHEY, CDR2 SMNVEV (reference sequence). The V and J ends lost 2 bases and 10 bases, in that order; junction bases with no gene match: 4. Written as DNA, the CDR3 is TGTGCCAGCAGTTTAGGACTAGCGGGGGGTCGGGAGCAGTTCTTC. This sequence encodes CASSLGLAGGREQFF.

V gene TRBV4-2 combines with J gene TRBJ1-1; 9 bases are a match to TRBD1. Germline V gene sequence: CDR1 LGHNA, CDR2 YNFKEQ. J was trimmed by 6 bases and V by 5 bases; bases with no gene match: 4. The CDR3 is 13 residues long. The CDR3 region has the DNA TGTGCCAGCAGCGTGGGACAGGGCCCTGAAGCTTTCTTT. It translates to CASSVGQGPEAFF.

The rearrangement links TRBV6-6 to TRBJ2-1, with 9 nucleotides matching TRBD1. Germline V gene sequence: CDR1 MNHNY, CDR2 SVGAGI (reference sequence). With 5 bases clipped from V and 5 bases from J, the junction kept 7 bases outside the gene matches. The CDR3 spans 15 residues. The CDR3 spells CASSRPGQGNNEQFF. CDR3 DNA: TGTGCCAGCAGTCGCCCGGGACAGGGTAACAATGAGCAGTTCTTC.

The chain uses TRBV10-3 and TRBJ2-1; the match to TRBD2 covers 11 bases. After removal of 3 bases from V and 0 bases from J, the junction contained 10 bases not matched to a gene. The CDR3 covers 19 residues. Germline lookup yields CDR1 ENHRY and CDR2 SYGVKD. Here the CDR3 DNA reads TGTGCCATCAGTGACTCTAGCGGGAGGTCTCCAAGCTCCTACAATGAGCAGTTCTTC. Its protein is CAISDSSGRSPSSYNEQFF.

This clone was counted between two and nine times. The genes are TRBV18 and TRBJ1-5; D ambiguous. The V gene's germline CDR1 is KGHSH and CDR2 LQKENI. The CDR3 spans 15 residues. V dropped 6 bases and J dropped 7 bases, with 19 bases sitting between them. CDR3 nucleotide sequence: TGTGCCAGCTCGGAGCGTTTCGGGGTTGGGCAGCCCCAGCATTTT. It codes for CASSERFGVGQPQHF.

The chain couples TRBV2 to TRBJ2-3; TRBD1 matches 8 bases. Germline CDR1 reads SNHLY; CDR2 reads FYNNEI. The CDR3 is 13 residues long. The V gene end was trimmed by 8 bases and the J gene end by 4 bases; junction bases not matched to a gene: 5. The CDR3 sequence is CASSQGAADTQYF. CDR3 sequence (DNA): TGTGCCAGCTCGCAGGGGGCCGCAGATACGCAGTATTTT.

This clone was seen a few times. The V gene is TRBV5-5, the J gene TRBJ1-4, with TRBD1 matching 7 bases. This CDR3 contains 14 residues. Per germline, CDR1 SGHKS and CDR2 YYEKEE (reference sequence). V was clipped by 4 bases and J by 8 bases; unmatched bases: 8. The CDR3 spells CASSPGQLLEKLFF. CDR3 DNA: TGTGCCAGCAGCCCGGGACAGCTTTTGGAAAAACTGTTTTTT.

The chain employs TRBV4-2 and TRBJ2-1; 10 bases match TRBD2. V was pared by 4 bases and J by 6 bases, with 0 bases of the junction left unmatched. The CDR3 sequence is 13 residues long. The germline V gene has CDR1 LGHNA and CDR2 YNFKEQ. CDR3 sequence (DNA): TGTGCCAGCAGCCCTAGCGGGAGCAATGAGCAGTTCTTC. Protein product: CASSPSGSNEQFF.

The CDR3 DNA follows: TGTGCCAGCAGCGTAGGGTCTGGACAGGAGGGCACTGAAGCTTTCTTT. It codes for CASSVGSGQEGTEAFF. The J gene is TRBJ1-1, the V gene TRBV9; 7 nucleotides line up with TRBD1. This CDR3 has 16 amino acids. Germline-derived CDR1 and CDR2 are SGDLS and YYNGEE. V trimming: 0 bases; J trimming: 4 bases; junction bases outside the gene matches: 9.

Points on this clone: Other DNA sequences of this sample code for an identical CDR3. The rearrangement links TRBV27 to TRBJ2-3; no reliable D call. CDR3 size: 11 residues. The germline gives CDR1 MNHEY, CDR2 SMNVEV (reference sequence). Trimming pared 6 bases from V and 2 bases from J, leaving 3 bases between. The chain's CDR3 is CASSHTDTQYF. The DNA for the CDR3 is TGTGCCAGCAGCCACACAGATACGCAGTATTTT.

The rearrangement joins TRBV5-6 to TRBJ1-5; D unclear. V was pared by 1 base and J by 5 bases, with 13 bases between. The germline gives CDR1 SGHDT, CDR2 YYEEEE. The CDR3 length is 15 residues. CDR3 region: CASSLRGFGDQPQHF. CDR3 DNA sequence: TGTGCCAGCAGCTTGCGGGGTTTTGGTGATCAGCCCCAGCATTTT. Looking up the rest from reference TRBV5-6 and TRBJ1-5 gives the full variable domain: DAGVTQSPTHLIKTRGQQVTLRCSPKSGHDTVSWYQQALGQGPQFIFQYYEEEERQRGNFPDRFSGHQFPNYSSELNVNALLLGDSALYLCASSLRGFGDQPQHFGDGTRLSIL.

V usage is TRBV15 and J usage is TRBJ2-5, with a weak D call TRBD2 (7 bases). Between the trimmed V and J ends, which lost 0 bases and 1 base, there was a span of 12 bases. This CDR3 spans 16 amino acids. CDR1 is LNHNV and CDR2 is YYDKDF in the germline V gene (reference sequence). CDR3 residues: CATSRDGRGPQETQYF. CDR3 bases: TGTGCCACCAGCAGAGATGGGCGGGGGCCCCAAGAGACCCAGTACTTC.

V gene TRBV28 combines with J gene TRBJ2-7; perhaps TRBD2 as D (6 bases). Germline CDR1 and CDR2: MDHEN and SYDVKM. V shed 6 bases and J shed 2 bases, with 14 bases lying between them. The CDR3 extends over 14 amino acids. DNA of the CDR3: TGTGCCAGCAGATCCGGAGGGGCTGCCTACGAGCAGTACTTC. This encodes CASRSGGAAYEQYF.

The chain has TRBV15 and TRBJ2-2; tentative D call: TRBD1 (5 bases). CDR3 size: 14 residues. Trimming pared 5 bases from V and 2 bases from J, leaving 9 bases between. Germline lookup yields CDR1 LNHNV and CDR2 YYDKDF (reference sequence). CDR3 nucleotides: TGTGCCACCAGCGGCCAGGGAAACACCGGGGAGCTGTTTTTT. It codes for CATSGQGNTGELFF. Looking up the rest from reference TRBV15 and TRBJ2-2 gives the full variable domain: DAMVIQNPRYQVTQFGKPVTLSCSQTLNHNVMYWYQQKSSQAPKLLFHYYDKDFNNEADTPDNFQSRRPNTSFCFLDIRSPGLGDTAMYLCATSGQGNTGELFFGEGSRLTVL.